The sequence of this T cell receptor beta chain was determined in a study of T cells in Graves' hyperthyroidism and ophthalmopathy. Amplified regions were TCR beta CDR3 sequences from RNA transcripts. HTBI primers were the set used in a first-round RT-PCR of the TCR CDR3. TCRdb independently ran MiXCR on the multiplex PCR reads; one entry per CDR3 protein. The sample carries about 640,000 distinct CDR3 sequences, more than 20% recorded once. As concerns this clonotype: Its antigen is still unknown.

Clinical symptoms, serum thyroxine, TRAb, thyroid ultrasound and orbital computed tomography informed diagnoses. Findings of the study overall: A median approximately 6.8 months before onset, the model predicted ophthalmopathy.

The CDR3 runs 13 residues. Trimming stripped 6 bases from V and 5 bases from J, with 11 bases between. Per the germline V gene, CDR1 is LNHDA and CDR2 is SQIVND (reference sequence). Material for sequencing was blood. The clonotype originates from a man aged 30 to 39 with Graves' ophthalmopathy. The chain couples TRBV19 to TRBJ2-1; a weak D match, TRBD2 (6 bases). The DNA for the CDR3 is TGTGCCAGTAGGGAGCGGGCCAACAATGAGCAGTTCTTC. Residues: CASRERANNEQFF.